What follows is one TCR beta chain and its context. This sample includes further DNA sequences coding for the same CDR3. The sample is drawn from a study of blood T cell repertoires in COVID-19. Germline lookup yields CDR1 KGHDR and CDR2 SFDVKD. Unmatched junction bases numbered 2, after V lost 9 bases and J lost 2 bases. The CDR3 is made up of 13 amino acids. The protocol was immunoSEQ multiplex PCR, while the TCRdb copy is restricted to in-frame clones and leaves out a portion. This sample yields under 150,000 clones, of which approximately 91% are seen a single time; roughly a tenth belongs to the top ten.

The receptor's source is a man over 45 with active or convalescent COVID-19. Sequenced sample: peripheral blood. The gene calls are TRBV24-1 and TRBJ2-2; 7 bases align to TRBD1. The CDR3 protein is CATGTANTGELFF. The CDR3 nucleotides are TGTGCCACCGGGACAGCTAACACCGGGGAGCTGTTTTTT.